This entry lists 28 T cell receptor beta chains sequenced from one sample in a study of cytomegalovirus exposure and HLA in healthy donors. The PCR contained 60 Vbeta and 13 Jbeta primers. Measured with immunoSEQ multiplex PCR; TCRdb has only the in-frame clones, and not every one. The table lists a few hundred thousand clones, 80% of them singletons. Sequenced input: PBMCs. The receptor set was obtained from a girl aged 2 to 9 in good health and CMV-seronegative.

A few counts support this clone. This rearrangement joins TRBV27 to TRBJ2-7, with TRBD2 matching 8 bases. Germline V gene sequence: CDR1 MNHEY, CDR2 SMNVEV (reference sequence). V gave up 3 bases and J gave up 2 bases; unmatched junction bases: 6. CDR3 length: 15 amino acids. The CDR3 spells CASSFRGGTTYEQYF. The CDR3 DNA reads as TGTGCCAGCAGTTTTCGGGGGGGGACTACCTACGAGCAGTACTTC.

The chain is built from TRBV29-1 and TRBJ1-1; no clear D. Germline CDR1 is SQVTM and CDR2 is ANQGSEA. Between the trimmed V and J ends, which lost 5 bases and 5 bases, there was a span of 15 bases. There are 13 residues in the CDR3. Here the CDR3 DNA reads TGCAGCGTTCTGGCGTTCTTGCGGACTGAAGCTTTCTTT. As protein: CSVLAFLRTEAFF.

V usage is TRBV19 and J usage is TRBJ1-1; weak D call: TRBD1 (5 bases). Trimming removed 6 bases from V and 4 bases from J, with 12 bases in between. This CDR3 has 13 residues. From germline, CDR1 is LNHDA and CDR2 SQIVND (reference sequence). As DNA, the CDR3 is TGTGCCAGTAGGCAGGGAAGTGGCACTGAAGCTTTCTTT. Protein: CASRQGSGTEAFF. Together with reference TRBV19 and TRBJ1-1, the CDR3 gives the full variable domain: DGGITQSPKYLFRKEGQNVTLSCEQNLNHDAMYWYRQDPGQGLRLIYYSQIVNDFQKGDIAEGYSVSREKKESFPLTVTSAQKNPTAFYLCASRQGSGTEAFFGQGTRLTVV.

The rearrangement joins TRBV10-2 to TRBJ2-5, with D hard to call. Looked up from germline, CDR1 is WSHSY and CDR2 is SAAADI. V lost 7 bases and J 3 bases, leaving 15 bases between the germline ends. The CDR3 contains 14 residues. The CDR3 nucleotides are TGCGCCAGCAAGACCGGCGTGGCGGAAGAGACCCAGTACTTC. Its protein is CASKTGVAEETQYF.

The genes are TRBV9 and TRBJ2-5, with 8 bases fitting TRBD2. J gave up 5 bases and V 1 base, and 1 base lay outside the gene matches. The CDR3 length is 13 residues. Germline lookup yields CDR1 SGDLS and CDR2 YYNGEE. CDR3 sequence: CASSVRGGETQYF. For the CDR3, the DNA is TGTGCCAGCAGCGTACGGGGGGGGGAGACCCAGTACTTC.

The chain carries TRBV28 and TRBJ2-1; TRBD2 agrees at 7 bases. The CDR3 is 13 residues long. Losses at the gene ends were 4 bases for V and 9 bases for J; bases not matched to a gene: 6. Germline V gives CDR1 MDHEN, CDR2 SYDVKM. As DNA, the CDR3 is TGTGCCAGCAGTTCCAGCGGGACGGCTGAGCAGTTCTTC. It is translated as CASSSSGTAEQFF.

CDR3 sequence reads: CASSEASGVYF. The CDR3 nucleotides read TGTGCCAGCAGTGAAGCTAGCGGGGTGTACTTC. The chain has TRBV2 and TRBJ2-7; TRBD2 aligns across 8 bases. V was pared by 0 bases and J by 12 bases, with 1 base of the junction left unmatched. Germline V gene sequence: CDR1 SNHLY, CDR2 FYNNEI. This CDR3 is built from 11 residues.

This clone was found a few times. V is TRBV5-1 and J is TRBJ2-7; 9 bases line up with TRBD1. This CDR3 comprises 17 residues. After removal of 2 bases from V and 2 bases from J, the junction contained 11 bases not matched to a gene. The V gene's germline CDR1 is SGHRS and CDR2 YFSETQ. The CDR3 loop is CASSLLRTGAGPYEQYF. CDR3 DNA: TGCGCCAGCAGCTTACTTAGGACAGGGGCAGGCCCCTACGAGCAGTACTTC.

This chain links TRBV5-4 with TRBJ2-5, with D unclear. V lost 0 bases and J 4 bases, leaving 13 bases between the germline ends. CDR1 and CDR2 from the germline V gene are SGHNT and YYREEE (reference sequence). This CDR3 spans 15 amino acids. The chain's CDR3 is CASSLDPGLGETQYF. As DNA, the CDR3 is TGTGCCAGCAGCTTGGATCCGGGTTTGGGAGAGACCCAGTACTTC. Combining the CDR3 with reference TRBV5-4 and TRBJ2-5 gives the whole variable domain ETGVTQSPTHLIKTRGQQVTLRCSSQSGHNTVSWYQQALGQGPQFIFQYYREEENGRGNFPPRFSGLQFPNYSSELNVNALELDDSALYLCASSLDPGLGETQYFGPGTRLLVL.

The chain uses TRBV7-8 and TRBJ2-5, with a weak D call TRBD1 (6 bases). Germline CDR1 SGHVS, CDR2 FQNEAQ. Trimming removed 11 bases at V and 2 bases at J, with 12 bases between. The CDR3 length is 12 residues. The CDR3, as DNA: TGTGCCGCAGGGGCAGGTCAAGAGACCCAGTACTTC. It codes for CAAGAGQETQYF.

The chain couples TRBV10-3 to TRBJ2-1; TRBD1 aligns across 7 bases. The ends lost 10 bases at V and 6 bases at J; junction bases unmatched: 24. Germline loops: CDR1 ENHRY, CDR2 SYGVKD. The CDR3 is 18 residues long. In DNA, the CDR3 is TGTGCCACTTCGGGACAGCCACGCTACTATCCTGCAATCAATGAGCAGTTCTTC. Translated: CATSGQPRYYPAINEQFF.

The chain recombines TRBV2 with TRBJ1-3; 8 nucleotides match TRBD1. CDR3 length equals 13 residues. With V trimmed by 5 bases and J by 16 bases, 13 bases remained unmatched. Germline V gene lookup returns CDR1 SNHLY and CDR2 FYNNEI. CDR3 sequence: CASSIIGQGLFYF. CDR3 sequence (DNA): TGTGCCAGCAGTATAATCGGACAGGGCTTATTTTATTTT.

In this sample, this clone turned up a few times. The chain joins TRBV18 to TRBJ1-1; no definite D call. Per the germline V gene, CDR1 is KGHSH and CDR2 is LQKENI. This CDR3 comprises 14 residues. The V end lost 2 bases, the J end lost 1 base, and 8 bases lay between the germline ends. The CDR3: CASSPTDGNTEAFF. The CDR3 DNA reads TGTGCCAGCTCACCAACTGATGGGAACACTGAAGCTTTCTTT.

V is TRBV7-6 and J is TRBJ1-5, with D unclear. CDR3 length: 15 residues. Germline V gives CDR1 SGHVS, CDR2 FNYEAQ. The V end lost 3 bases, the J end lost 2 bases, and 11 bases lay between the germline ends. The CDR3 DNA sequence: TGTGCCAGCAGCTTCTCGGGAGCGCGCAATCAGCCCCAGCATTTT. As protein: CASSFSGARNQPQHF.

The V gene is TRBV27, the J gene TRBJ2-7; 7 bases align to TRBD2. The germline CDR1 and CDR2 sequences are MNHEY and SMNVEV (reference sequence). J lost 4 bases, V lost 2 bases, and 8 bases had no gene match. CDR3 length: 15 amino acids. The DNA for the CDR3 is TGTGCCAGCAGTTTAGATAGCGGGTCGGTATACGAGCAGTACTTC. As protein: CASSLDSGSVYEQYF.

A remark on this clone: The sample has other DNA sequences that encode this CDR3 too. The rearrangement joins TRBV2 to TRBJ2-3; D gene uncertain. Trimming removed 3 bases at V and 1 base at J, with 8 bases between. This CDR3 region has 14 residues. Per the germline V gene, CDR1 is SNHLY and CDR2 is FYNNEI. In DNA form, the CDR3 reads TGTGCCAGCAGTGAGGCAACACGCACAGATACGCAGTATTTT. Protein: CASSEATRTDTQYF.

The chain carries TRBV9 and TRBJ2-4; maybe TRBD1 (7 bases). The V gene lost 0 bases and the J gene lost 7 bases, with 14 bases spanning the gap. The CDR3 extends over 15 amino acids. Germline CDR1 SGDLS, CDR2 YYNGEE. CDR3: CASSVGGAGGNIQYF. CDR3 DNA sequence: TGTGCCAGCAGCGTAGGGGGGGCAGGGGGGAACATTCAGTACTTC.

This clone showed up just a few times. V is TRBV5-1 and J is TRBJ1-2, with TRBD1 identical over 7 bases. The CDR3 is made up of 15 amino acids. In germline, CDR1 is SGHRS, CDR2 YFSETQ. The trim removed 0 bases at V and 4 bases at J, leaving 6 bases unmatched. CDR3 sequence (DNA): TGCGCCAGCAGCTTGGTTATTCGACAGGGCTATGGCTACACCTTC. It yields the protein CASSLVIRQGYGYTF.

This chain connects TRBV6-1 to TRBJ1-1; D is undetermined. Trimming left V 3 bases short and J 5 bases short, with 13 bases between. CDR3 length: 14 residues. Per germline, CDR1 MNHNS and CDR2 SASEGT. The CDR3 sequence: CASSDRMQATEAFF. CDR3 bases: TGTGCCAGCAGTGATAGGATGCAGGCTACTGAAGCTTTCTTT.

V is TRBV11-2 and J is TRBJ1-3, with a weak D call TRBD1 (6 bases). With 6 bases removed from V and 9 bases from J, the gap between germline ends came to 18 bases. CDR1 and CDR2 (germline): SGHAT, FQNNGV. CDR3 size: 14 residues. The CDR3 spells CASSTGGQGATIYF. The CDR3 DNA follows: TGTGCCAGCAGTACGGGGGGGCAGGGCGCCACCATATATTTT.

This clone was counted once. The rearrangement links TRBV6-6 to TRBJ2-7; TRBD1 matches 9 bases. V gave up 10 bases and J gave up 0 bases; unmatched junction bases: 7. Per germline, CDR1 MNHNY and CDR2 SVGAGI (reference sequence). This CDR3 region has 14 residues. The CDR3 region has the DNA TGTGCCACCGCAGGACAGGGGAGCTCCTACGAGCAGTACTTC. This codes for CATAGQGSSYEQYF.

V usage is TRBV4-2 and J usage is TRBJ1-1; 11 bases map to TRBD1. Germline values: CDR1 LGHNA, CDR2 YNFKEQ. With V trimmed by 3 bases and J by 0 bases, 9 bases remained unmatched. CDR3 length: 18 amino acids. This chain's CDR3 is CASSHPTGQGGVNTEAFF. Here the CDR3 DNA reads TGTGCCAGCAGCCATCCCACGGGACAGGGGGGCGTGAACACTGAAGCTTTCTTT.

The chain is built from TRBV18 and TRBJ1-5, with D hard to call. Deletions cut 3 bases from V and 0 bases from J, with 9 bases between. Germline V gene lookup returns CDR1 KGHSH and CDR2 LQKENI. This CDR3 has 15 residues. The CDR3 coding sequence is TGTGCCAGCTCACCCGGACTCCCTAGCAATCAGCCCCAGCATTTT. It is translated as CASSPGLPSNQPQHF.

CDR3 DNA sequence: TGTGCCAGCAGCTTAAACTTCCCGAACAATGAGCAGTTCTTC. Residues: CASSLNFPNNEQFF. The rearrangement uses TRBV7-2 and TRBJ2-1; D remains unclear. The CDR3 has 14 residues. Between the trimmed V and J ends, which lost 2 bases and 5 bases, there was a span of 10 bases. Germline CDR1 is SGHTA and CDR2 is FQGNSA. The full variable domain, its missing parts supplied by reference TRBV7-2 and TRBJ2-1, is GAGVSQSPSNKVTEKGKDVELRCDPISGHTALYWYRQSLGQGLEFLIYFQGNSAPDKSGLPSDRFSAERTGGSVSTLTIQRTQQEDSAVYLCASSLNFPNNEQFFGPGTRLTVL.

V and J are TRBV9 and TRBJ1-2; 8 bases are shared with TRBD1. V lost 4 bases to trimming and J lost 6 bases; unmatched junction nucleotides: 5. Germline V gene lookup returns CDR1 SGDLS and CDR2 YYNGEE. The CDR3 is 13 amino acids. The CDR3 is CASSYTGQDGYTF. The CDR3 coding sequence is TGTGCCAGCAGCTATACGGGACAGGATGGCTACACCTTC.

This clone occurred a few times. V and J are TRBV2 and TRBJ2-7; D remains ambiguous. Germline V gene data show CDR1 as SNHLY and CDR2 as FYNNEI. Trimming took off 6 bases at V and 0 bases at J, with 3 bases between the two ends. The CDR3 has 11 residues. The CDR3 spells CASRSSYEQYF. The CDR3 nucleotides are TGTGCCAGCAGGAGCTCCTACGAGCAGTACTTC.

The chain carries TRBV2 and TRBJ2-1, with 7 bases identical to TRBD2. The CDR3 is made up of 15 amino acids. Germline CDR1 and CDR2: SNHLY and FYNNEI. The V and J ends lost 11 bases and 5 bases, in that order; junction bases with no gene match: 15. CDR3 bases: TGTGCCTGCACCCCCAAGTGGGGGAGGGACAATGAGCAGTTCTTC. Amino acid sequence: CACTPKWGRDNEQFF.

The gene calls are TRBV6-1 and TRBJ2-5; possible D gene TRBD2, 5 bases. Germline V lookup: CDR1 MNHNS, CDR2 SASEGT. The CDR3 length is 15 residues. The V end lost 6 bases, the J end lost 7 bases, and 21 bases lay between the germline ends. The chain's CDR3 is CASSALRTGAGTQYF. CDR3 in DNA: TGTGCCAGCAGCGCCTTAAGGACTGGCGCGGGGACCCAGTACTTC.